This is a list of T cell receptor beta chains from one sample in a study of siplizumab effects on memory and regulatory T cells. Generated by immunoSEQ multiplex PCR, the TCRdb table keeps only in-frame clones and is missing some. The sample contains about 69,000 clones, 75% to 90% of which appear only once. The sample comprised Tregs sorted from blood. Receptors originate from a human donor in good health. Both conserved end residues are part of each CDR3. A D gene is named only where the DNA matches it firmly. Clone sizes are given selectively: once, few, many, or a class where the clone is expanded.

D | J | V | size | CDR3 | DNA
TRBD2 | TRBJ2-3 | TRBV29-1 | . | CSVERRASGRGADTQYF | TGCAGCGTTGAAAGACGGGCTAGCGGGAGAGGCGCAGATACGCAGTATTTT
. | TRBJ2-1 | TRBV2 | once | CASSYRTAYNEQFF | TGTGCCAGCAGTTACAGGACAGCCTACAATGAGCAGTTCTTC
. | TRBJ2-3 | TRBV7-2 | . | CASSLVGRSTDTQYF | TGTGCCAGCAGCTTAGTGGGACGGAGCACAGATACGCAGTATTTT
TRBD1 | TRBJ2-7 | TRBV30 | . | CAWSPGQGSEQYF | TGTGCCTGGTCGCCGGGACAGGGCTCCGAGCAGTACTTC
TRBD2 | TRBJ2-1 | TRBV7-9 | . | CASSLNPAGVNEQFF | TGTGCCAGCAGCTTAAACCCAGCGGGAGTTAATGAGCAGTTCTTC
. | TRBJ2-7 | TRBV7-9 | . | CASSLGYGRAYEQYF | TGTGCCAGCAGCTTAGGATATGGACGGGCCTACGAGCAGTACTTC
TRBD1 | TRBJ1-2 | TRBV5-1 | . | CASSLQGADGYTF | TGCGCCAGCAGCTTGCAGGGGGCTGATGGCTACACCTTC
. | TRBJ1-6 | TRBV27 | . | CASSFPILNSPLHF | TGTGCCAGCAGTTTCCCTATCCTTAATTCACCCCTCCACTTT
. | TRBJ1-3 | TRBV6-5 | . | CASSYYGAGNTIYF | TGTGCCAGCAGTTACTATGGCGCTGGAAACACCATATATTTT
. | TRBJ1-1 | TRBV20-1 | . | CSARNPEAFF | TGCAGTGCTAGAAACCCTGAAGCTTTCTTT
. | TRBJ2-1 | TRBV2 | few | CASNGPSSYNEQFF | TGTGCCAGCAATGGTCCTAGCTCCTACAATGAGCAGTTCTTC
. | TRBJ1-1 | TRBV5-6 | . | CASSSYRAMNTEAFF | TGTGCCAGCAGCTCGTACAGGGCCATGAACACTGAAGCTTTCTTT
. | TRBJ1-5 | TRBV11-2 | . | CASSLSFYQPQHF | TGTGCCAGCAGCCTTAGTTTCTATCAGCCCCAGCATTTT
. | TRBJ2-1 | TRBV30 | . | CAWGGRYNEQFF | TGTGCCTGGGGGGGACGGTACAATGAGCAGTTCTTC
. | TRBJ1-4 | TRBV2 | . | CASRKDRSNEKLFF | TGTGCCAGCAGAAAAGACAGGTCAAATGAAAAACTGTTTTTT
. | TRBJ2-7 | TRBV19 | . | CASSIGPDYYEQYF | TGTGCCAGTAGTATAGGTCCGGACTACTACGAGCAGTACTTC
TRBD2 | TRBJ2-7 | TRBV10-3 | . | CAIAGDTYEQYF | TGTGCAATTGCGGGAGACACCTACGAGCAGTACTTC
. | TRBJ2-5 | TRBV5-1 | . | CASSLVWGWEETQYF | TGCGCCAGCAGCTTGGTTTGGGGTTGGGAAGAGACCCAGTACTTC
. | TRBJ1-6 | TRBV7-9 | . | CASSSSGRGVRYNSPLHF | TGTGCCAGCTCCTCCTCAGGGAGGGGGGTTCGCTATAATTCACCCCTCCACTTT
TRBD1 | TRBJ2-6 | TRBV28 | . | CASSPFGTGMGGANVLTF | TGTGCCAGCAGTCCCTTCGGGACAGGGATGGGTGGGGCCAACGTCCTGACTTTC
. | TRBJ2-5 | TRBV19 | . | CASSIKGRETQYF | TGTGCCAGTAGTATAAAGGGGCGAGAGACCCAGTACTTC
. | TRBJ2-5 | TRBV18 | once | CASSYSIAAPKETQYF | TGTGCCAGCTCATACAGTATTGCAGCGCCAAAAGAGACCCAGTACTTC
TRBD1 | TRBJ2-1 | TRBV9 | once | CASSGTGAEDEQFF | TGTGCCAGCAGCGGGACAGGAGCTGAGGATGAGCAGTTCTTC
TRBD2 | TRBJ2-1 | TRBV7-3 | . | CASSIAGVANEQFF | TGTGCCAGCAGCATAGCGGGAGTAGCAAATGAGCAGTTCTTC
. | TRBJ1-2 | TRBV9 | . | CASSVGAVSYYGYTF | TGTGCCAGCAGCGTAGGAGCAGTTTCCTACTATGGCTACACCTTC
. | TRBJ2-5 | TRBV2 | . | CASSEQETQYF | TGTGCCAGCAGTGAACAGGAGACCCAGTACTTC
. | TRBJ2-1 | TRBV19 | . | CASTLRGAGDNEQFF | TGTGCCAGTACTCTTCGGGGGGCGGGAGACAATGAGCAGTTCTTC
. | TRBJ2-6 | TRBV6-1 | . | CASSDRGTIFSGANVLTF | TGTGCCAGCAGTGATCGGGGTACAATCTTCTCTGGGGCCAACGTCCTGACTTTC
. | TRBJ2-7 | TRBV27 | . | CASSSRTNYEQYF | TGTGCCAGCAGTTCCCGTACTAATTACGAGCAGTACTTC
. | TRBJ2-7 | TRBV29-1 | . | CSVEHSSPPYEQYF | TGCAGCGTTGAACACAGCTCCCCCCCCTACGAGCAGTACTTC
TRBD1 | TRBJ2-1 | TRBV6-6 | . | CASSRRGNDGEQFF | TGTGCCAGCAGTCGCAGGGGGAATGACGGGGAGCAGTTCTTC
TRBD1 | TRBJ2-5 | TRBV28 | few | CASSPPGTGSLKTQYF | TGTGCCAGCAGTCCCCCCGGGACAGGGTCATTAAAGACCCAGTACTTC
. | TRBJ1-1 | TRBV15 | . | CATSRGWRTEAFF | TGTGCCACCAGCAGAGGGTGGCGTACTGAAGCTTTCTTT
. | TRBJ1-5 | TRBV4-3 | . | CASSQDGGRQPQHF | TGCGCCAGCAGCCAAGACGGGGGGCGGCAGCCCCAGCATTTT
. | TRBJ1-1 | TRBV5-5 | . | CASSPPPGSEAFF | TGTGCCAGCAGCCCCCCCCCGGGCAGTGAAGCTTTCTTT
. | TRBJ1-2 | TRBV2 | few | CASRIREGYTF | TGTGCCAGCAGAATCAGAGAGGGCTACACCTTC
. | TRBJ1-3 | TRBV7-9 | few | CASSLGGTTSGNTIYF | TGTGCCAGCAGCTTAGGCGGAACAACATCTGGAAACACCATATATTTT
. | TRBJ2-5 | TRBV29-1 | . | CSVEKRQGSETQYF | TGCAGCGTTGAAAAACGGCAGGGGTCAGAGACCCAGTACTTC
. | TRBJ1-2 | TRBV6-5 | . | CASSYYRGGPYGYTF | TGTGCCAGCAGTTACTACCGCGGGGGACCCTATGGCTACACCTTC
. | TRBJ1-2 | TRBV6-1 | . | CASSSAVTNYGYTF | TGTGCCAGCAGTTCCGCGGTGACTAACTATGGCTACACCTTC
. | TRBJ1-4 | TRBV5-4 | . | CASSLLGDPTKNEKLFF | TGTGCCAGCAGCCTCCTGGGGGACCCGACGAAAAATGAAAAACTGTTTTTT
TRBD1 | TRBJ2-7 | TRBV29-1 | . | CSVRQGRLYEQYF | TGCAGCGTTAGACAGGGAAGACTCTACGAGCAGTACTTC
TRBD2 | TRBJ2-1 | TRBV6-1 | few | CASIGTSGGKGQFF | TGTGCCAGCATTGGGACTAGCGGGGGGAAGGGGCAGTTCTTC
TRBD2 | TRBJ2-1 | TRBV4-2 | . | CASSQEPGLTLYNEQFF | TGTGCCAGCAGCCAAGAGCCGGGACTAACTTTGTACAATGAGCAGTTCTTC
TRBD2 | TRBJ2-1 | TRBV7-2 | . | CASGTSHVNEQFF | TGTGCCAGCGGGACTAGCCACGTCAATGAGCAGTTCTTC
. | TRBJ2-2 | TRBV9 | . | CASRVLADTGELFF | TGTGCCAGCAGGGTACTAGCCGACACCGGGGAGCTGTTTTTT
. | TRBJ2-2 | TRBV12-2 | . | CASRFLDFARNNTGELFF | TGTGCAAGTCGCTTCCTTGACTTCGCGAGGAATAACACCGGGGAGCTGTTTTTT
. | TRBJ2-5 | TRBV29-1 | . | CSVVIPRGTQYF | TGCAGCGTTGTTATACCCCGCGGGACCCAGTACTTC
. | TRBJ2-7 | TRBV29-1 | once | CSVEGGLDGRHSEQYF | TGCAGCGTTGAAGGGGGTCTGGACGGCCGCCATAGCGAGCAGTACTTC
TRBD2 | TRBJ2-1 | TRBV27 | . | CASSPGLAGVLNEQFF | TGTGCCAGCAGTCCCGGACTAGCGGGAGTCCTCAATGAGCAGTTCTTC
. | TRBJ1-2 | TRBV7-2 | . | CASSADRPYGYTF | TGTGCCAGCAGCGCTGACAGACCTTATGGCTACACCTTC
TRBD2 | TRBJ2-2 | TRBV18 | . | CASSQALAGTGELFF | TGTGCCAGCTCACAAGCCCTAGCGGGGACCGGGGAGCTGTTTTTT
. | TRBJ2-5 | TRBV18 | . | CASSQGYRETQYF | TGTGCCAGCTCACAAGGGTACCGGGAGACCCAGTACTTC
TRBD2 | TRBJ2-7 | TRBV18 | once | CASSPSGLAGGGSYEQYF | TGTGCCAGCTCACCATCAGGACTAGCGGGAGGAGGCTCCTACGAGCAGTACTTC
. | TRBJ2-7 | TRBV19 | . | CASSIFLGLLPTEQYF | TGTGCCAGTAGTATATTTTTGGGACTTTTGCCAACCGAGCAGTACTTC
. | TRBJ1-2 | TRBV28 | . | CASSLFGRGEGYTF | TGTGCCAGCAGTTTATTCGGACGGGGAGAGGGCTACACCTTC
. | TRBJ1-1 | TRBV5-6 | once | CASSLGSEIDTEAFF | TGTGCCAGCAGCCTTGGGTCTGAGATAGACACTGAAGCTTTCTTT
. | TRBJ2-3 | TRBV7-6 | . | CASSDDNGFDTQYF | TGTGCCAGCAGCGATGACAATGGATTTGATACGCAGTATTTT
TRBD1 | TRBJ1-1 | TRBV2 | . | CASSDLERGRGNTEAFF | TGTGCCAGCAGTGACCTCGAAAGGGGGCGCGGGAACACTGAAGCTTTCTTT
TRBD1 | TRBJ2-3 | TRBV9 | . | CASSAYRGSDTQYF | TGTGCCAGCAGCGCGTACAGGGGGTCCGATACGCAGTATTTT